A single sample gave rise to the 3 T cell receptor beta chains below, sequenced in a study of T-cell reconstitution after alpha-beta-depleted transplantation in children. Unique molecular identifiers were incorporated during preparation of the TCRbeta library. Using its own MiXCR run on the PCR reads, TCRdb lists one record per CDR3 protein. The sample gives hundreds of thousands of distinct CDR3 sequences, roughly 15% of which show up once; 1.1% is in the top ten. Sequenced material: PBMCs from the stem cell graft donor, taken from the stem cell graft. The receptors derive from a human donor who donated a stem cell graft to a child with acute myeloid leukemia.

This clonotype was seen more than once but under ten times. The V gene is TRBV12-3 or TRBV12-4, the J gene TRBJ2-2, with 7 bases aligning to TRBD1. This CDR3 is built from 15 residues. V was pared by 6 bases and J by 6 bases, with 10 bases of the junction left unmatched. CDR3 sequence (DNA): TGTGCCAGCAGCCAAGACAGGGTGTCGTCCGGGGAGCTGTTTTTT. This sequence encodes CASSQDRVSSGELFF.

This clonotype was seen many times. The chain recombines TRBV7-2 with TRBJ2-7; 10 positions match TRBD2. With V trimmed by 5 bases and J by 4 bases, 5 bases remained unmatched. The germline V gene encodes CDR1 SGHTA and CDR2 FQGNSA. The CDR3 has 14 residues. CDR3 nucleotide sequence: TGTGCCAGCAGCGTGACTAGCGGGCTTTACGAGCAGTACGTC. This gives the protein CASSVTSGLYEQYV.

This clonotype was detected only once. V and J are TRBV15 and TRBJ1-2; the D is unclear. Between the trimmed V and J ends, which lost 9 bases and 0 bases, there was a span of 11 bases. This CDR3 region has 13 residues. Looked up from germline, CDR1 is LNHNV and CDR2 is YYDKDF (reference sequence). The chain's CDR3 is CATAYGTNYGYTF. The CDR3, as DNA: TGTGCCACAGCTTACGGTACTAACTATGGCTACACCTTC.